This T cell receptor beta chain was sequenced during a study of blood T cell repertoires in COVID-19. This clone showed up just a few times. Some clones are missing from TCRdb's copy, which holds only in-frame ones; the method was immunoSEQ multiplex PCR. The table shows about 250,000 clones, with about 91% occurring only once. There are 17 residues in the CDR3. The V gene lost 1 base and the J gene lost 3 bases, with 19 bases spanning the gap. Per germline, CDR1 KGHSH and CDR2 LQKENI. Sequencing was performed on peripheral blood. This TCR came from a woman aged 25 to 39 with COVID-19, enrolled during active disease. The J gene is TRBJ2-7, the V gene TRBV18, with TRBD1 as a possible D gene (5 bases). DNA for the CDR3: TGTGCCAGCTCACCACAGGGGCGGCTTAGGCGGAGCTACGAGCAGTACGTC. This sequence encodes CASSPQGRLRRSYEQYV.